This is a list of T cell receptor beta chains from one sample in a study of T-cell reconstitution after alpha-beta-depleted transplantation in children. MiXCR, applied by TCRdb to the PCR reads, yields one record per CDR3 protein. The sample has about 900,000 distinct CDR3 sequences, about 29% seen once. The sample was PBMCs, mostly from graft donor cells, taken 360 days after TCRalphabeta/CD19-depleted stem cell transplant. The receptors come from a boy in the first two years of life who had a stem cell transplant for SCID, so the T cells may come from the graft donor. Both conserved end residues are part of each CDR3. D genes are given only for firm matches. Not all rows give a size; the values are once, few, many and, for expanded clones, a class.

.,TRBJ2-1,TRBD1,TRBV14,CASSQRGRRSYNEQFF,TGTGCCAGCAGCCAAAGGGGGCGCCGTTCCTACAATGAGCAGTTCTTC
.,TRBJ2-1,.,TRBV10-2,CAGGRNNEQFF,TGCGCCGGCGGACGGAACAATGAGCAGTTCTTC
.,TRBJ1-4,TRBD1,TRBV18,CASSFQGANEKLFF,TGTGCCAGCTCGTTCCAGGGGGCTAATGAAAAACTGTTTTTT
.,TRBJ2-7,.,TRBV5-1,CASSINPDYEQYF,TGCGCCAGCAGCATCAACCCTGACTACGAGCAGTACTTC
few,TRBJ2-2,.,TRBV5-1,CASSLGSEVPGGELFF,TGCGCCAGCAGCTTGGGATCCGAGGTCCCAGGCGGGGAGCTGTTTTTT
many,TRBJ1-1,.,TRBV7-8,CASSFSGTEAFF,TGTGCCAGCAGCTTCTCAGGAACTGAAGCTTTCTTT
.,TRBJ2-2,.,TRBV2,CASDQKRRTGELFF,TGTGCCAGCGACCAGAAGCGAAGGACCGGGGAGCTGTTTTTT
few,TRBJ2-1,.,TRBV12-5,CASGLPRSEQFF,TGTGCTAGTGGTTTGCCGCGGAGTGAGCAGTTCTTC
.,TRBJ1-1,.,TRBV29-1,CSVEDYLLAGSNTEAFF,TGCAGCGTTGAAGACTACCTACTTGCAGGTTCGAACACTGAAGCTTTCTTT
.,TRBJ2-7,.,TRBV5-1,CASSFAGGTYF,.
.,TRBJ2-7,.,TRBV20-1,CSAIRDNYEQYF,TGCAGTGCCATCCGGGACAACTACGAGCAGTACTTC
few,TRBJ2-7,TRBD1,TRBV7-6,CASSRNGQGLNEQYF,TGTGCCAGCAGCCGGAATGGACAGGGCTTAAACGAGCAGTACTTC
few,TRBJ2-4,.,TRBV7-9,CASSFGGRLAKNIQYF,TGTGCCAGCAGCTTCGGAGGAAGACTAGCCAAAAACATTCAGTACTTC
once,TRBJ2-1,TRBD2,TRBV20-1,CSAGDPSGGYNEQFF,TGCAGTGCTGGGGACCCTAGCGGGGGCTACAATGAGCAGTTCTTC
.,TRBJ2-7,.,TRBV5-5,CASQQASDNTPHEQYF,TGTGCCAGCCAGCAAGCCTCCGATAATACCCCTCACGAGCAGTACTTC
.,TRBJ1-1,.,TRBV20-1,CSANYGFSHTEAFF,TGCAGTGCCAACTACGGTTTTTCTCACACTGAAGCTTTCTTT
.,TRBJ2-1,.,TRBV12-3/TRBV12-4,CASTVGDEQFF,TGTGCCAGCACCGTAGGAGATGAGCAGTTCTTC
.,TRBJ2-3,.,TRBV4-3,CASSQDLPGTYTDTQYF,TGCGCCAGCAGCCAAGACCTCCCCGGGACCTACACAGATACGCAGTATTTT
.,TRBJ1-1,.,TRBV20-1,CSAKRFPNTEAFF,TGCAGTGCTAAGAGGTTCCCGAACACTGAAGCTTTCTTT
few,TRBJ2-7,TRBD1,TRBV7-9,CASSLAGTGGQEQYF,TGTGCCAGCAGCTTAGCCGGGACAGGGGGTCAGGAGCAGTACTTC
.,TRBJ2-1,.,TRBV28,CASAPFSYNEQFF,TGTGCCAGTGCACCGTTCTCCTACAATGAGCAGTTCTTC
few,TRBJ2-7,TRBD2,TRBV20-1,CSARIGRGGSYEQYF,TGCAGTGCTAGAATCGGGCGGGGGGGATCCTACGAGCAGTACTTC
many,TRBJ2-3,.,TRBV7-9,CASSLWGRGSTDTQYF,TGTGCCAGCAGCTTATGGGGGCGCGGGAGCACAGATACGCAGTATTTT
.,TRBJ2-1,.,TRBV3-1,CASSPPNYNEQFF,TGTGCCAGCAGCCCCCCTAACTACAATGAGCAGTTCTTC
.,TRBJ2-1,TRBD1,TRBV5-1,CASSPNRPGGSHNEQFF,TGCGCCAGCAGCCCTAATCGGCCAGGGGGTTCCCACAATGAGCAGTTCTTC
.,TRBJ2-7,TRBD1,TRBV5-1,CASSLGTGTASYEQYF,TGCGCCAGCAGCTTGGGCACCGGGACAGCTTCCTACGAGCAGTACTTC
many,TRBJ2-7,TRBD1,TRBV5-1,CASSAGTVAYEQYF,TGCGCCAGCAGCGCCGGGACAGTGGCCTACGAGCAGTACTTC
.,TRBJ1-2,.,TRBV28,CASTSLGGGHNYGYTF,TGTGCCAGCACCTCGTTGGGGGGCGGTCATAACTATGGCTACACCTTC
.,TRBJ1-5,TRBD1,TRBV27,CASSDRGRLNQPQHF,TGTGCCAGCAGCGACAGGGGGCGGTTGAATCAGCCCCAGCATTTT
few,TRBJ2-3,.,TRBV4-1,CASSQDRGGISTDTQYF,TGCGCCAGCAGCCAAGATCGGGGCGGGATTAGCACAGATACGCAGTATTTT
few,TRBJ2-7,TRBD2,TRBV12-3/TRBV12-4,CASSLWLAGGPYEQYF,TGTGCCAGCAGTTTATGGCTAGCGGGGGGGCCTTACGAGCAGTACTTC
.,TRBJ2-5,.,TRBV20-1,CSARTRVTQYF,TGCAGTGCTAGAACAAGGGTGACCCAGTACTTC
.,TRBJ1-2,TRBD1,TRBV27,CASSQIQGAYGYTF,TGTGCCAGCAGCCAGATACAGGGGGCCTATGGCTACACCTTC
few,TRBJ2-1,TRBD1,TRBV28,CASSLRGQGALNEQFF,TGTGCCAGCAGTTTAAGAGGACAGGGGGCGTTAAATGAGCAGTTCTTC
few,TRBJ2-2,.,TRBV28,CASSLRPSKGNTGELFF,TGTGCCAGCAGTCTACGTCCATCGAAGGGAAACACCGGGGAGCTGTTTTTT
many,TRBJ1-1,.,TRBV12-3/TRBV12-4,CASSSETDTEAFF,TGTGCCAGCAGCTCCGAGACGGACACTGAAGCTTTCTTT
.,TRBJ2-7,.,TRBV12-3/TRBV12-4,CASRGSPWNSYEQYF,TGTGCCAGCAGGGGAAGCCCCTGGAATTCCTACGAGCAGTACTTC
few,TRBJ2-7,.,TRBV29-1,CSAASGSRSYEQYF,TGCAGCGCGGCCTCGGGCAGTCGCTCCTACGAGCAGTACTTC
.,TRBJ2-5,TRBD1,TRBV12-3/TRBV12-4,CASSIRDRQETQYF,TGTGCCAGCAGCATAAGGGACAGGCAAGAGACCCAGTACTTC
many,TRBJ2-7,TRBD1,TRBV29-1,CSVEGGTGDTYEQYF,TGCAGCGTTGAAGGGGGGACAGGAGACACCTACGAGCAGTACTTC
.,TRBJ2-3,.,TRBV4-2,CASSLGQGRETDTQYF,TGTGCCAGCAGCCTGGGGCAGGGTAGAGAAACAGATACGCAGTATTTT
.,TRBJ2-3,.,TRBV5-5,CASSLRRTATDTQYF,TGTGCCAGCAGCTTGCGACGGACAGCCACAGATACGCAGTATTTT